A selection of T cell receptor beta chains follows, all from one sample in a study of CD8+CD57+ T cells in acquired aplastic anemia. MiXCR, run by TCRdb on the reads, gives a single entry per CDR3 protein. Among about 160,000 distinct CDR3 sequences listed, over 55% were seen once. Material: sorted CD4+, CD8+, or CD8+CD57+ T cells (not recorded which) from PBMCs. The receptors originated from a human donor with aplastic anemia. Each CDR3 is given with its conserved first and last residue. The order of the fields is CDR3 protein, CDR3 DNA, V gene, J gene, D gene, clone size. D genes are given only for firm matches. Rows give clone size only sometimes, using once, few, many, or a class for an expanded clone.

CDR3: CSASREGDEKLFF
DNA: TGCAGTGCTAGCAGGGAGGGAGATGAAAAACTGTTTTTT
V: TRBV20-1
J: TRBJ1-4
D: .
size: .

CDR3: CASSLGRLDTQYF
DNA: TGTGCCAGCAGCTTAGGCCGTTTAGATACGCAGTATTTT
V: TRBV7-2
J: TRBJ2-3
D: .
size: .

CDR3: CSAPLGGYTF
DNA: TGCAGTGCTCCCCTTGGAGGCTACACCTTC
V: TRBV20-1
J: TRBJ1-2
D: .
size: .

CDR3: CSARSSSGSDTQYF
DNA: TGCAGTGCTAGATCGTCTAGCGGGAGTGATACGCAGTATTTT
V: TRBV20-1
J: TRBJ2-3
D: TRBD2
size: .

CDR3: CATFRGKDYEQYF
DNA: TGTGCCACATTTAGGGGGAAGGACTACGAGCAGTACTTC
V: TRBV19
J: TRBJ2-7
D: .
size: few

CDR3: CAIFEWTSTDTQYF
DNA: TGTGCCATTTTCGAGTGGACCAGCACAGATACGCAGTATTTT
V: TRBV10-3
J: TRBJ2-3
D: .
size: few

CDR3: CASSPVAGNTIYF
DNA: TGTGCCAGCAGTCCTGTGGCAGGAAACACCATATATTTT
V: TRBV12-3/TRBV12-4
J: TRBJ1-3
D: .
size: .

CDR3: CASSVYSGSKEAQHF
DNA: TGTGCCAGCAGCGTATATTCAGGGTCCAAAGAGGCCCAGCATTTT
V: TRBV9
J: TRBJ1-5
D: .
size: many

CDR3: CASSPDRYNEQFF
DNA: TGTGCCAGCAGCCCGGATCGCTACAATGAGCAGTTCTTC
V: TRBV11-3
J: TRBJ2-1
D: .
size: .

CDR3: CSSTRQGSGNTIYF
DNA: TGCAGTTCCACCAGACAGGGCTCTGGAAACACCATATATTTT
V: TRBV20-1
J: TRBJ1-3
D: TRBD1
size: few

CDR3: CSVWLPTGELFF
DNA: TGCAGCGTATGGCTACCTACCGGGGAGCTGTTTTTT
V: TRBV29-1
J: TRBJ2-2
D: .
size: .

CDR3: CAISETSFTRYF
DNA: TGTGCAATCAGCGAAACTAGCTTCACGCGGTATTTT
V: TRBV10-1
J: TRBJ2-3
D: .
size: .

CDR3: CATSDLARGGELFF
DNA: TGTGCCACCAGTGATTTGGCTAGAGGCGGGGAGCTGTTTTTT
V: TRBV24-1
J: TRBJ2-2
D: .
size: .

CDR3: CASRGGQGRDQPQHF
DNA: TGTGCCAGCAGGGGCGGACAGGGTAGGGATCAGCCCCAGCATTTT
V: TRBV2
J: TRBJ1-5
D: TRBD1
size: .

CDR3: CASSEGPGSNYGYTF
DNA: TGTGCCAGCAGCGAAGGGCCAGGCTCCAACTATGGCTACACCTTC
V: TRBV6-1
J: TRBJ1-2
D: .
size: .

CDR3: CASTEMGVNSPLHF
DNA: TGTGCCAGCACCGAGATGGGGGTAAATTCACCCCTCCACTTT
V: TRBV2
J: TRBJ1-6
D: .
size: .

CDR3: CASSDGYNQPQHF
DNA: TGTGCCAGCAGTGACGGTTACAATCAGCCCCAGCATTTT
V: TRBV6-4
J: TRBJ1-5
D: .
size: many

CDR3: CASRGLNEQYF
DNA: TGTGCCAGCAGAGGGCTGAACGAGCAGTACTTC
V: TRBV5-5
J: TRBJ2-7
D: .
size: .

CDR3: CSARTATSYEQYF
DNA: TGCAGCGCCAGGACAGCCACTTCATACGAGCAGTACTTC
V: TRBV29-1
J: TRBJ2-7
D: .
size: .

CDR3: CASSSSAGGEDEQFF
DNA: TGTGCCAGCAGTTCCTCAGCGGGAGGAGAGGATGAGCAGTTCTTC
V: TRBV6-1
J: TRBJ2-1
D: TRBD2
size: few

CDR3: CASSYSGGFEQYF
DNA: TGTGCCAGCAGCTACTCCGGGGGTTTCGAGCAGTACTTC
V: TRBV7-8
J: TRBJ2-7
D: .
size: few

CDR3: CASSLGAGREQYF
DNA: TGTGCCAGCAGCTTGGGGGCGGGAAGGGAGCAGTACTTC
V: TRBV7-2
J: TRBJ2-7
D: .
size: .

CDR3: CSVRTSGGMGETQYF
DNA: TGCAGTGTAAGGACTAGCGGCGGTATGGGAGAGACCCAGTACTTC
V: TRBV20-1
J: TRBJ2-5
D: TRBD2
size: .

CDR3: CASSEDFPGTGSEAFF
DNA: TGTGCCAGCAGCGAAGACTTCCCCGGGACAGGGTCCGAAGCTTTCTTT
V: TRBV7-2
J: TRBJ1-1
D: TRBD1
size: .

CDR3: CASSIFRTGDYGYTF
DNA: TGTGCCAGTAGTATATTTCGGACAGGGGACTATGGCTACACCTTC
V: TRBV19
J: TRBJ1-2
D: TRBD1
size: .

CDR3: CASSIGQGDYEQYF
DNA: TGCGCCAGCAGCATCGGACAGGGCGACTACGAGCAGTACTTC
V: TRBV5-1
J: TRBJ2-7
D: TRBD1
size: many

CDR3: CSAGTDLNTEAFF
DNA: TGCAGCGCCGGGACAGACCTGAACACTGAAGCTTTCTTT
V: TRBV29-1
J: TRBJ1-1
D: TRBD1
size: .

CDR3: CASSPGAGEAGELFF
DNA: TGTGCCAGCAGTCCCGGGGCAGGGGAAGCCGGGGAGCTGTTTTTT
V: TRBV6-4
J: TRBJ2-2
D: .
size: once

CDR3: CSARDLRRPNTEAFF
DNA: TGCAGTGCTAGAGATCTCCGCAGGCCGAACACTGAAGCTTTCTTT
V: TRBV20-1
J: TRBJ1-1
D: .
size: .

CDR3: CSARAGTGKGGYTF
DNA: TGCAGTGCTAGAGCCGGGACAGGGAAGGGCGGCTACACCTTC
V: TRBV20-1
J: TRBJ1-2
D: TRBD1
size: .

CDR3: CSALRGARNTDTQYF
DNA: TGCAGCGCCCTGCGCGGGGCCCGCAACACAGATACGCAGTATTTT
V: TRBV29-1
J: TRBJ2-3
D: .
size: .

CDR3: CAISRAGQGYEQYF
DNA: TGTGCCATCAGTAGGGCCGGACAGGGCTACGAGCAGTACTTC
V: TRBV10-3
J: TRBJ2-7
D: TRBD1
size: medium-sized

CDR3: CASSGQGANTEAFF
DNA: TGTGCCAGCAGCGGACAGGGGGCAAACACTGAAGCTTTCTTT
V: TRBV14
J: TRBJ1-1
D: TRBD1
size: .

CDR3: CASSLGGAGNQPQHF
DNA: TGCGCCAGCAGCTTGGGCGGGGCGGGCAATCAGCCCCAGCATTTT
V: TRBV5-1
J: TRBJ1-5
D: .
size: few

CDR3: CAIGATELEAFF
DNA: TGTGCCATCGGTGCAACGGAGTTGGAAGCTTTCTTT
V: TRBV10-3
J: TRBJ1-1
D: .
size: .

CDR3: CASSLIPTEQYF
DNA: TGTGCCAGCAGCTTAATCCCGACAGAGCAGTACTTC
V: TRBV7-9
J: TRBJ2-7
D: .
size: .

CDR3: CASTLQGEQYF
DNA: TGTGCCAGCACCTTGCAGGGCGAGCAGTACTTC
V: TRBV7-8
J: TRBJ2-7
D: .
size: .

CDR3: CATSDWTRVETQYF
DNA: TGTGCCACCAGTGATTGGACTAGGGTGGAGACCCAGTACTTC
V: TRBV24-1
J: TRBJ2-5
D: TRBD2
size: .

CDR3: CASSVEAHVQFF
DNA: TGTGCCAGCAGCGTAGAAGCACACGTGCAGTTCTTC
V: TRBV9
J: TRBJ2-1
D: .
size: .

CDR3: CASSFSAGKPQHF
DNA: TGTGCCAGCAGCTTTTCAGCGGGCAAGCCCCAGCATTTT
V: TRBV7-8
J: TRBJ1-5
D: .
size: .

CDR3: CASSGGTEGNTIYF
DNA: TGCGCCAGCAGTGGGGGGACGGAGGGAAACACCATATATTTT
V: TRBV10-2
J: TRBJ1-3
D: .
size: medium-sized

CDR3: CSARDIEGLSNQPQHF
DNA: TGCAGTGCTAGAGATATTGAGGGGCTTAGCAATCAGCCCCAGCATTTT
V: TRBV20-1
J: TRBJ1-5
D: .
size: many

CDR3: CASSLDGQWNTEAFF
DNA: TGCGCCAGCAGCTTGGACGGACAGTGGAACACTGAAGCTTTCTTT
V: TRBV5-1
J: TRBJ1-1
D: .
size: .

CDR3: CASSFLSGDSYNEQFF
DNA: TGTGCCAGCAGCTTTCTCTCCGGGGACTCTTACAATGAGCAGTTCTTC
V: TRBV7-6
J: TRBJ2-1
D: .
size: .

CDR3: CASSWTSQETQYF
DNA: TGTGCCAGTAGTTGGACCTCACAAGAGACCCAGTACTTC
V: TRBV19
J: TRBJ2-5
D: .
size: .

CDR3: CASNEQGARGTEAFF
DNA: TGTGCCAGTAACGAGCAGGGGGCGAGGGGCACTGAAGCTTTCTTT
V: TRBV19
J: TRBJ1-1
D: TRBD1
size: .

CDR3: CASSSSAGANEQFF
DNA: TGTGCCAGCAGCTCCTCGGCAGGGGCCAATGAGCAGTTCTTC
V: TRBV7-6
J: TRBJ2-1
D: .
size: .

CDR3: CASSRLDRGSYEQYF
DNA: TGTGCCAGCAGCCGCCTGGACAGGGGGTCCTACGAGCAGTACTTC
V: TRBV11-2
J: TRBJ2-7
D: TRBD1
size: many

CDR3: CASSFGQASNYGYTF
DNA: TGCGCCAGCAGCTTTGGCCAGGCTAGTAACTATGGCTACACCTTC
V: TRBV5-1
J: TRBJ1-2
D: .
size: .

CDR3: CASSTRQGMYTEAFF
DNA: TGTGCCAGTAGTACCCGACAGGGGATGTACACTGAAGCTTTCTTT
V: TRBV19
J: TRBJ1-1
D: TRBD1
size: once

CDR3: CASSPAFSGGEQFF
DNA: TGTGCCAGCAGCCCGGCTTTTAGCGGGGGTGAGCAGTTCTTC
V: TRBV25-1
J: TRBJ2-1
D: TRBD2
size: .

CDR3: CASSSPAGRDYEQYF
DNA: TGTGCCAGCAGCTCGCCTGCCGGGCGAGACTACGAGCAGTACTTC
V: TRBV7-9
J: TRBJ2-7
D: .
size: .

CDR3: CASSALGGTYEQYF
DNA: TGCGCCAGCAGCGCATTGGGGGGAACCTACGAGCAGTACTTC
V: TRBV5-1
J: TRBJ2-7
D: .
size: few

CDR3: CASRAGLRDTIYF
DNA: TGTGCCAGCAGGGCAGGGCTTAGGGACACCATATATTTT
V: TRBV6-5
J: TRBJ1-3
D: .
size: many

CDR3: CASSSHYRDPSYEQYF
DNA: TGTGCCAGCAGTTCTCATTATCGCGACCCGAGCTACGAGCAGTACTTC
V: TRBV7-9
J: TRBJ2-7
D: .
size: .